Following are 28 T cell receptor beta chains from one sample sequenced in a study of kidney transplant recipient with SARS-CoV-2 infection. TCRdb ran MiXCR on the reads and lists one entry per CDR3 protein. This table holds fewer than 250,000 distinct CDR3 sequences, about 30% found once. The sequences come from a blood sample, collected at baseline and on day 111 from a kidney transplant recipient. Receptors originate from a male patient between 25 and 39 years old who had COVID-19 and was a kidney transplant recipient. Some T cells may trace back to the graft donor.

This clonotype has more than one count but fewer than ten. The chain uses TRBV19 and TRBJ2-1, with D tentatively TRBD2 (6 bases). CDR3 length: 16 residues. Germline V lookup: CDR1 LNHDA, CDR2 SQIVND (reference sequence). The germline V and J ends were trimmed by 4 bases and 3 bases, with 16 bases remaining between them. CDR3 protein: CASSTSGVDYYNEQFF. As DNA, the CDR3 is TGTGCCAGTAGTACGTCAGGTGTGGACTACTACAATGAGCAGTTCTTC.

Comment on this clonotype: This may stem from a read error, because a much larger clone lies one nucleotide away. The chain carries TRBV30 and TRBJ1-2; no reliable D call. Trimming took 5 bases from V and 7 from J, leaving 26 bases between them. This CDR3 comprises 16 residues. Germline lookup yields CDR1 GTSNPN and CDR2 SVGIG (reference sequence). The CDR3, as DNA: TGTGCCTGGGAGTGGGTGCGTTATAGAAAGACCTGTGGCTACACCTTC. Translated: CAWEWVRYRKTCGYTF. The full variable domain, completed using reference TRBV30 and TRBJ1-2, is SQTIHQWPATLVQPVGSPLSLECTVEGTSNPNLYWYRQAAGRGLQLLFYSVGIGQISSEVPQNLSASRPQDRQFILSSKKLLLSDSGFYLCAWEWVRYRKTCGYTFGSGTRLTVV.

This clonotype was counted only a few times. The chain combines TRBV19 with TRBJ2-7; 9 bases agree with TRBD1. This CDR3 is 14 amino acids long. Per the germline V gene, CDR1 is LNHDA and CDR2 is SQIVND (reference sequence). With 7 bases clipped from V and 6 bases from J, the junction kept 10 bases outside the gene matches. The CDR3 is CASTKGPTGGEQYF. Written as DNA, the CDR3 is TGTGCCAGTACCAAGGGGCCGACAGGGGGCGAGCAGTACTTC.

This clonotype was detected ten times or more. V gene TRBV8-2 combines with J gene TRBJ1-2. TRBV8-2 is a recognized pseudogene. This CDR3 has 16 residues. CDR3 region: CGSTTYDSRKTYGYTF. CDR3 sequence (DNA): TGTGGCAGTACAACTTATGATAGCCGAAAGACCTATGGCTACACCTTC.

This clonotype came up many times. V is TRBV24-1 and J is TRBJ1-2; D uncertain. CDR1 and CDR2 (germline): KGHDR, SFDVKD. The CDR3 has 17 residues. V lost 6 bases to trimming and J lost 4 bases, with 23 bases between them. Here the CDR3 DNA reads TGTGCCACCAGTCGTTCTTTTAGTACCAGAAAGACCTATGGCTACACCTTC. Translating gives CATSRSFSTRKTYGYTF.

This clonotype showed up just a few times. The CDR3 region has the DNA TGTGCCAGCAGTCCTGCTACCTGCATCGGAAAGACCTATGGCTACACCTTC. This sequence encodes CASSPATCIGKTYGYTF. The rearrangement links TRBV6-2 or TRBV6-3 to TRBJ1-2; unclear D gene. The CDR3 is made up of 17 amino acids. V lost 5 bases and J lost 4, with 23 bases in between. From germline, CDR1 is MNHEY and CDR2 SVGEGT.

About this clonotype itself: A much larger clone differs from this one at a single base, so this may be a read error. This chain joins TRBV11-1 and TRBJ2-5; D is possibly TRBD1 or TRBD2 (5 bases each). Germline V gene sequence: CDR1 SGHAT, CDR2 FQDESV (reference sequence). This CDR3 is built from 17 residues. The CDR3: CANSLGAGAGRQETQYF. In DNA, the CDR3 is TGTGCCAACAGCTTAGGTGCCGGGGCGGGTCGCCAAGAGACCCAGTACTTC. Complete variable domain (other parts from reference TRBV11-1 and TRBJ2-5): EAEVAQSPRYKITEKSQAVAFWCDPISGHATLYWYRQILGQGPELLVQFQDESVVDDSQLPKDRFSAERLKGVDSTLKIQPAELGDSAMYLCANSLGAGAGRQETQYFGPGTRLLVL.

Regarding this clonotype: A much larger clone differs from this one at a single base, so this may be a read error. This chain connects TRBV20-1 to TRBJ1-4; no clear D gene. The CDR3 loop spans 13 amino acids. Per the germline V gene, CDR1 is DFQATT and CDR2 is SNEGSKA (reference sequence). The CDR3 sequence is CNAPKQANEKLFF. The DNA for the CDR3 is TGCAATGCCCCGAAGCAAGCTAATGAAAAACTGTTTTTT.

In this sample, this clonotype turned up many times. The V call is TRBV11-2, the J call TRBJ2-7, with D possibly TRBD1 on 6 matching bases. The CDR3 totals 16 residues. The V gene's germline CDR1 is SGHAT and CDR2 FQNNGV. Trimming left V 4 bases short and J 2 bases short, with 18 bases between. CDR3 DNA sequence: TGTGCCAGCAGCTCCAATTGGGGGCATCAGACCTACGAGCAGTACTTC. It yields the protein CASSSNWGHQTYEQYF.

This clonotype was detected many times. The gene calls are TRBV7-2 and TRBJ1-2, with 7 bases matching TRBD1. V gave up 2 bases and J gave up 4 bases; unmatched junction bases: 16. The germline CDR1 and CDR2 sequences are SGHTA and FQGNSA. The CDR3 loop spans 18 amino acids. CDR3 DNA: TGTGCCAGCAGCTTACGAAGGCCAGGGGGGGCGAGTAGCTATGGCTACACCTTC. Its translation: CASSLRRPGGASSYGYTF.

In the case of this clonotype: A much more abundant neighbour one base away suggests this may be a read error. The DNA for the CDR3 is TGTGCCAGCAGTGGATACGCTAGCGGGGAAGACGAGCAGTACGTC. Protein sequence: CASSGYASGEDEQYV. The chain couples TRBV2 to TRBJ2-7; 9 positions match TRBD2. Germline V gene sequence: CDR1 SNHLY, CDR2 FYNNEI. This CDR3 comprises 15 residues. Trimming cost V 4 bases and J 5 bases; bases outside gene matches: 9.

This clonotype has at least ten counts. V usage is TRBV2 and J usage is TRBJ2-6; D tentatively fits TRBD1 or TRBD2 (5 bases each). The CDR3 is made up of 18 amino acids. Germline lookup yields CDR1 SNHLY and CDR2 FYNNEI. Trimming shortened V by 6 bases and J by 0 bases, and 18 bases separated the two germline ends. The CDR3 coding sequence is TGTGCCAGCAGGGGCCCGGGACCGTTGATCTCTGGGGCCAACGTCCTGACTTTC. Translated: CASRGPGPLISGANVLTF.

Concerning this clonotype itself: With a much larger clone just one base away, this may be a read error. The chain is built from TRBV7-8 and TRBJ1-2; D call uncertain. Germline V lookup: CDR1 SGHVS, CDR2 FQNEAQ. The CDR3 has 17 residues. For the CDR3, the DNA is TGTGCCAGCAGCGACATTCCGTTTACCCGAAAGACCTATGGCTGCACCTTC. This translates into CASSDIPFTRKTYGCTF.

This clonotype was picked up many times. The chain employs TRBV28 and TRBJ2-6; 10 nucleotides match TRBD1. V was clipped by 0 bases and J by 1 base; unmatched bases: 0. The CDR3 contains 17 residues. Germline V CDR1 and CDR2: MDHEN, SYDVKM. CDR3 residues: CASSLWGQGSGANVLTF. Here the CDR3 DNA reads TGTGCCAGCAGTTTATGGGGACAGGGGTCTGGGGCCAACGTCCTGACTTTC. Filled out from reference TRBV28 and TRBJ2-6, the complete variable domain reads DVKVTQSSRYLVKRTGEKVFLECVQDMDHENMFWYRQDPGLGLRLIYFSYDVKMKEKGDIPEGYSVSREKKERFSLILESASTNQTSMYLCASSLWGQGSGANVLTFGAGSRLTVL.

The sample holds many counts of this clonotype. The chain uses TRBV27 and TRBJ2-2; D perhaps matches TRBD1 (6 bases). The V end was cut by 3 bases, the J end by 1 base, with 9 bases between. This CDR3 region has 15 residues. The germline V gene has CDR1 MNHEY and CDR2 SMNVEV (reference sequence). This CDR3 reads CASSFQTGNTGELFF. DNA for the CDR3: TGTGCCAGCAGTTTCCAGACAGGGAACACCGGGGAGCTGTTTTTT.

This clonotype occurred many times. Here the CDR3 reads CASSPRQAGAPLHF. Written as DNA, the CDR3 is TGTGCCAGCAGCCCGAGACAGGCCGGAGCACCCCTCCACTTT. The chain carries TRBV3-1 and TRBJ1-6, with D maybe TRBD1 (6 bases). The CDR3 has 14 amino acids. Germline CDR1 and CDR2: LGHDT and YNNKEL (reference sequence). V was clipped by 4 bases and J by 11 bases, with 15 bases between them.

On this clonotype: Germline is not matched at one junction end, which may reflect a read error. The chain joins TRBV27 to TRBJ2-4; D may be TRBD2 (6 bases). The germline V gene encodes CDR1 MNHEY and CDR2 SMNVEV (reference sequence). CDR3 length: 13 amino acids. CDR3 in DNA: TGTGCCAGCAGTCTTGGGGGGTGGGATGAGCAGCTCTTC. Translated: CASSLGGWDEQLF.

This clonotype was found many times. The chain carries TRBV7-9 and TRBJ1-1; tentatively, D is TRBD1 (5 bases). This CDR3 has 13 amino acids. Trimming removed 7 bases from V and 5 bases from J, with 14 bases in between. Germline V gene data show CDR1 as SEHNR and CDR2 as FQNEAQ (reference sequence). In DNA form, the CDR3 reads TGTGCCAGCAATGGGGCAGGGTCGACTGAAGCTTTCTTT. This sequence encodes CASNGAGSTEAFF.

A word on this clonotype: This clone may be a read error of a much larger clone one base away. This sequence joins TRBV6-4 and TRBJ1-2; D uncertain. V lost 3 bases to trimming and J lost 4 bases, with 21 bases between them. The germline V gene has CDR1 MRHNA and CDR2 SNTAGT. CDR3 length: 17 amino acids. CDR3 nucleotides: TGTGCCAGCAGTGAGGCACTCTCACGCGGAAAGACCTATGGCTACACCTTC. It yields the protein CASSEALSRGKTYGYTF.

With regard to this clonotype: Possible read error: a much larger clone is one base away. V gene TRBV6-2 or TRBV6-3 combines with J gene TRBJ2-7; 9 bases line up with TRBD2. The CDR3 consists of 17 residues. The germline V gene has CDR1 MNHEY and CDR2 SVGEGT. CDR3 sequence: CTSRTTRVIAGAGEQYF. The CDR3 nucleotides are TGTACCAGCAGAACAACGAGGGTGATAGCGGGAGCGGGGGAGCAGTACTTC.

Of note for this clonotype: A much larger clone lies a single base off, so this may be a read error. J is TRBJ1-1 and V is TRBV27; D not resolved. Germline CDR1 and CDR2: MNHEY and SMNVEV (reference sequence). V lost 4 bases to trimming and J lost 0 bases, with 9 bases between them. The CDR3 spans 14 residues. The DNA for the CDR3 is TGTGCCAGCAGTTGGAGGATCCTGAACACTGAAGCTTTCTTT. This gives the protein CASSWRILNTEAFF.

This clonotype was recorded at least ten times. For the CDR3, the DNA is TGTGCCAGCTCACCGGGGCACAGGACAGGAAACACCATATATTTT. Translating it yields CASSPGHRTGNTIYF. The chain links TRBV18 to TRBJ1-3; possibly TRBD1 for D (5 bases). CDR1 KGHSH and CDR2 LQKENI come from the germline V gene. Trimming took off 3 bases at V and 4 bases at J, with 13 bases between the two ends. The CDR3 sequence is 15 residues long.

There are many counts of this clonotype. The V gene is TRBV6-2 or TRBV6-3, the J gene TRBJ1-2, with no clear D. With 6 bases removed from V and 6 bases from J, the gap between germline ends came to 17 bases. CDR3 size: 14 residues. CDR1 and CDR2 from the germline V gene are MNHEY and SVGEGT. In nucleotides, the CDR3 is TGTGCCAGCAGAAAGGGATACACCAAACATGGCTACACCTTC. This gives the protein CASRKGYTKHGYTF.

In its sample, this clonotype was seen many times. In DNA form, the CDR3 reads TGTGCCAGCAGTGAACTGGGGGGGTGGGACAACTCCTACGAGCAGTACTTC. Protein product: CASSELGGWDNSYEQYF. The gene calls are TRBV6-1 and TRBJ2-7, with D perhaps TRBD2 (7 bases). Germline V CDR1 and CDR2: MNHNS, SASEGT. This CDR3 has 17 residues. Between the trimmed V and J ends, which lost 2 bases and 0 bases, there was a span of 17 bases.

The table lists this clonotype with many counts. The V and J genes are TRBV10-2 and TRBJ2-7, with 7 bases that match TRBD1. After removal of 5 bases from V and 6 bases from J, the junction contained 7 bases not matched to a gene. Germline V gene data show CDR1 as WSHSY and CDR2 as SAAADI. CDR3 size: 13 residues. Here the CDR3 DNA reads TGCGCCAGCAGTCCCATAGACAGGGCCGAGCAGTACTTC. This gives the protein CASSPIDRAEQYF.

This clonotype came up many times. V is TRBV7-9 and J is TRBJ2-2; the match to TRBD2 covers 10 bases. This CDR3 spans 18 amino acids. J lost 5 bases, V lost 4 bases, and 13 bases had no gene match. Germline CDR1 and CDR2: SEHNR and FQNEAQ (reference sequence). The CDR3 is CASSSQGLAVLRTGELFF. The CDR3 nucleotides are TGTGCCAGCAGCTCACAAGGACTAGCGGTCCTGAGGACCGGGGAGCTGTTTTTT.

This clonotype has ten or more counts. This chain uses TRBV7-6 with TRBJ1-2; D not resolved. CDR1 SGHVS and CDR2 FNYEAQ come from the germline V gene. Trimming took off 5 bases at V and 4 bases at J, with 23 bases between the two ends. CDR3 length: 17 residues. The CDR3 loop is CASSVWTESRKTYGYTF. In DNA form, the CDR3 reads TGTGCCAGCAGCGTGTGGACTGAATCTCGAAAGACCTATGGCTACACCTTC.

About this clonotype itself: A much larger clone differs by one base, so this may be a read error. The chain carries TRBV4-1 and TRBJ1-3; D ambiguous. The CDR3 contains 14 residues. Germline CDR1 reads MGHRA; CDR2 reads YSYEKL. This CDR3 is CASNQVVVGNTIYF. DNA for the CDR3: TGCGCCAGCAACCAAGTTGTAGTAGGAAACACCATATATTTT.